This section outlines one T cell receptor (beta chain) sequence together with its context. Its antigen is as yet unknown. The data belong to a study of cytomegalovirus exposure and HLA in healthy donors. Notes on the study in general: In vitro confirmation showed three CMV-associated chains to be CMV antigen specific. Later analysis indicated greater clonal expansion among HLA-associated TCR beta chains than among equally common other chains. A link between a missense DCLRE1C variant and TCR beta V- and J-gene trimming emerged from a later analysis. Across donors, presence/absence analyses took sequencing depth to be roughly uniform.

13 Jbeta primers and 60 Vbeta primers were used for the PCR. Clones were read by immunoSEQ multiplex PCR, and TCRdb kept only the in-frame ones, dropping some. Of hundreds of thousands of clones listed, over 75% are singletons. The clonotype was recovered from a girl aged 2 to 9 in good health and CMV-seronegative. Material: PBMCs.

For the CDR3, the DNA is TGTGCCAGCAGCTTCCACTACGAGCAGTACTTC. Translated: CASSFHYEQYF. The rearrangement links TRBV7-2 to TRBJ2-7; D unresolved. Trimming removed 3 bases at V and 3 bases at J, with 3 bases between. This CDR3 is 11 amino acids long. Germline values: CDR1 SGHTA, CDR2 FQGNSA.